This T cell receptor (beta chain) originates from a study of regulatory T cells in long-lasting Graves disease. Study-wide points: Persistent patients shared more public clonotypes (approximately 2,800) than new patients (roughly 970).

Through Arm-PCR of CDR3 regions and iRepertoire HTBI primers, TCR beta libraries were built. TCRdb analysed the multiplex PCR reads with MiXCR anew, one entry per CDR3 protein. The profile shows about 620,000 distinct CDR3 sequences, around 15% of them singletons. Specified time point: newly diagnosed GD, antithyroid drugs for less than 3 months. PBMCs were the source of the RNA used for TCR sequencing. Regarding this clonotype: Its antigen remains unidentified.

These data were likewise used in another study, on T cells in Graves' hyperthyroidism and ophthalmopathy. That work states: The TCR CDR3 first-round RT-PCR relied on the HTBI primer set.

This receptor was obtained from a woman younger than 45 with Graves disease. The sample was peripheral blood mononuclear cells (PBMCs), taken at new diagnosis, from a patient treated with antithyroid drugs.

Here the CDR3 reads CASGWTANNSPLHF. In DNA form, the CDR3 reads TGTGCCAGCGGGTGGACAGCGAATAATTCACCCCTCCACTTT. The genes are TRBV12-3 or TRBV12-4 and TRBJ1-6, with D possibly TRBD1 on 6 matching bases. The CDR3 contains 14 residues. Trimming stripped 8 bases from V and 5 bases from J, with 13 bases between.